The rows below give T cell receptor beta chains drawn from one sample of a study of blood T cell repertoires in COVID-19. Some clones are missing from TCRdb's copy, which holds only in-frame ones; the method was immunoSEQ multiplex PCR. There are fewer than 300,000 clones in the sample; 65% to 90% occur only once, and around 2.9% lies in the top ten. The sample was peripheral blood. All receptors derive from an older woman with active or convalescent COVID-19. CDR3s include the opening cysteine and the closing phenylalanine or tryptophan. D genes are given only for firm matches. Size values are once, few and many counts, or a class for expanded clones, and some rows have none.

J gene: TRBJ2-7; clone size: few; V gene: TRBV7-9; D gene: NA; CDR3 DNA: TGTGCCAGCAGCTTAGGCACCTCCAGACTAGGGCCGTCCTACGAGCAGTACTTC; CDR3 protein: CASSLGTSRLGPSYEQYF
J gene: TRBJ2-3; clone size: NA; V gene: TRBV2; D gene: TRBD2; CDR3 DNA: TGTGCCAGCAGTGAAGCGCGGGGGGCAAAAAACACAGATACGCAGTATTTT; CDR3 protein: CASSEARGAKNTDTQYF
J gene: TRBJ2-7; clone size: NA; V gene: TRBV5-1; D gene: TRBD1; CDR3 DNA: TGCGCCAGCAGCTCCCACGGGACAGGGGGCAACGAGCAGTACTTC; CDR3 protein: CASSSHGTGGNEQYF
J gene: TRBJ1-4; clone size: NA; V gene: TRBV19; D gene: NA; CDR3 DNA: TGTGCCAGTAGTATGAGTACGACTACTAATGAAAAACTGTTTTTT; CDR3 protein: CASSMSTTTNEKLFF
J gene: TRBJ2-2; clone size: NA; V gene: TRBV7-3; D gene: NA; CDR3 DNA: TGTGCCAGCAGCTCACTAGAGTTGACCGGGGAGCTGTTTTTT; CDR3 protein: CASSSLELTGELFF
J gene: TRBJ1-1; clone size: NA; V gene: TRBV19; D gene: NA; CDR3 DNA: TGTGCCAGTAGTATAGGGGAGGGCACTGAAGCTTTCTTT; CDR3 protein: CASSIGEGTEAFF
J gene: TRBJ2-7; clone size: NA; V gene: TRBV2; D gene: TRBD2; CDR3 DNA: TGTGCCAGCAGGGAGACTAGCGGGGGAAAGGGCGAGCAGTACTTC; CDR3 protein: CASRETSGGKGEQYF
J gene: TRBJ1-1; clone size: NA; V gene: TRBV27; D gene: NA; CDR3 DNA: TGTGCCACCCGAGGGGGGGCGCGTGGAGCTTTCTTT; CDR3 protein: CATRGGARGAFF
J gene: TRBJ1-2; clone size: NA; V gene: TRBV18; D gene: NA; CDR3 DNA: TGTGCCAGCACTCCCGTCCAGGCGTCTAACTATGGCTACACCTTC; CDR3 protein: CASTPVQASNYGYTF
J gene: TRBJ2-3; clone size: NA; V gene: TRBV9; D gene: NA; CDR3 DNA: TGTGCCAGCAGCGGGGGGGACTCCCGCCAGATACCGCAGTATTTT; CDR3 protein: CASSGGDSRQIPQYF
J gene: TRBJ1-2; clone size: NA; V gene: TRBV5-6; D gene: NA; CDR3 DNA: TGTGCCAGCAGCTTGGGGGGATTATGGGGCCGATCGGGCTACACCTTC; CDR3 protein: CASSLGGLWGRSGYTF
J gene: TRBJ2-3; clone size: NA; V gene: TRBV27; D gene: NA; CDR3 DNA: TGTGCCAGCAGTTTATCAAGCACTAGCTCCCGTACGCAGTATTTT; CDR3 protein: CASSLSSTSSRTQYF
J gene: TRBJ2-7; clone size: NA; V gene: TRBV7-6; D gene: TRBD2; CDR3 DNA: TGTGCCAGCAGCCCCTCTGGAGCGGGGAGCTACGAGCAGTACTTC; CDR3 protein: CASSPSGAGSYEQYF
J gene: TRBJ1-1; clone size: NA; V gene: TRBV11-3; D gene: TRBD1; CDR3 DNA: TGTGCCAGCAGCACAGGGACAGGAGGGAACACTGAAGCTTTCTTT; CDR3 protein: CASSTGTGGNTEAFF
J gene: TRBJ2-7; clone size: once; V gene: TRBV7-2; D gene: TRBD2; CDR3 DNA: TGTGCCAGCAGCCCCGTTCGGTTCACTAGCGGGGGGGACCAGTACTTC; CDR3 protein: CASSPVRFTSGGDQYF
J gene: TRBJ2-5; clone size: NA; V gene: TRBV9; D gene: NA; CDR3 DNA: TGTGCCAGCAGCGTAGGACCTGAGGGCCAAGAGACCCAGTACTTC; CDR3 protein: CASSVGPEGQETQYF
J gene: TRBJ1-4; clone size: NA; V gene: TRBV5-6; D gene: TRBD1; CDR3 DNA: TGTGCCAGCAGTCCGGGACAGTATAATGAAAAACTGTTTTTT; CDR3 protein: CASSPGQYNEKLFF
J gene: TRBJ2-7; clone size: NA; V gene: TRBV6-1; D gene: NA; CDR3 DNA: TGTGCCAGCAGTGAGGTGTCAGCCTACGAGCAGTACTTC; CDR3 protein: CASSEVSAYEQYF
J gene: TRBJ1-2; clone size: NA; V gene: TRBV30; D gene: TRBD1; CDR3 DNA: TGTGCCTGGAGAAGGAGGGGGCCGGTCCAGGGGGTCTATGGCTACACCTTC; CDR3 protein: CAWRRRGPVQGVYGYTF
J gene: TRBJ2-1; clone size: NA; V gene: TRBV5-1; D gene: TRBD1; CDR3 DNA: TGCGCCAGCAGCGCCACAGGGGATAATGAGCAGTTCTTC; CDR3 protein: CASSATGDNEQFF
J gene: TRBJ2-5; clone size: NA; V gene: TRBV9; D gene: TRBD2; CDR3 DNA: TGTGCCAGCAGCGCCGGACTAGCGGGGCTACAAGAGACCCAGTACTTC; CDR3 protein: CASSAGLAGLQETQYF
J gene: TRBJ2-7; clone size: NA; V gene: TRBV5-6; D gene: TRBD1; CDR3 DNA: TGTGCCAGCAGCCTAACGGGACAGGCGGGGGAGCAGTACTTC; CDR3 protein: CASSLTGQAGEQYF
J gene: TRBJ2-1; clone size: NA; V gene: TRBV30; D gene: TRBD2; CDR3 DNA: TGTGCCTGGAGCGGGACTAGCGGGGGGCATGAGCAGTTCTTC; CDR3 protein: CAWSGTSGGHEQFF
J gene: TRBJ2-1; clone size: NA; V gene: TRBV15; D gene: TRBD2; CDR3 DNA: TGTGCCACCAGCGGTACTAGCGGGGGGAACAATGAGCAGTTCTTC; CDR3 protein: CATSGTSGGNNEQFF
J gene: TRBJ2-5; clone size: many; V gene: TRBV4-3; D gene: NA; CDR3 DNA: TGCGCCAGCAGCCAAGATACCGGGAAAGAGACCCAGTACTTC; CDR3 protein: CASSQDTGKETQYF
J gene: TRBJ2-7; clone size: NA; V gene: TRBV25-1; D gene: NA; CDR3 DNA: TGTGCCAGCCGCCGGGACACACCCCCCTACGAGCAGTACTTC; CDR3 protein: CASRRDTPPYEQYF
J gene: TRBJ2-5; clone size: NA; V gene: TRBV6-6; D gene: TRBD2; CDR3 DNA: TGTGCCAGCAGTTACTCTCGCGGGGGGGCCCAAGAGACCCAGTACTTC; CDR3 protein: CASSYSRGGAQETQYF
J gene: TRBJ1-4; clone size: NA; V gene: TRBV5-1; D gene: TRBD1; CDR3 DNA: TGCGCCAGCAGCGATGACAGGGGCGGAGAAAAACTGTTTTTT; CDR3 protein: CASSDDRGGEKLFF
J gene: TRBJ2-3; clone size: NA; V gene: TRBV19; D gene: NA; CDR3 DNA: TGTGCCAGTAGTATAGATCTCCCTGGGGCAGGGACAGATACGCAGTATTTT; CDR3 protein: CASSIDLPGAGTDTQYF
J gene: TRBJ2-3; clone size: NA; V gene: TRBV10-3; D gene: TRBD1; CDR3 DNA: TGTGCCATCAGCCGGGACAGAGACACAGATACGCAGTATTTT; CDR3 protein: CAISRDRDTDTQYF
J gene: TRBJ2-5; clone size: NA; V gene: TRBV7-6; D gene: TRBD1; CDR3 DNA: TGTGCCAGCAGCTTAGGCAGGGGGCTAGAGACCCAGTACTTC; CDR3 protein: CASSLGRGLETQYF
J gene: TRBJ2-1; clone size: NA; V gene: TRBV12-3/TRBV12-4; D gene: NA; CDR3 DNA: TGTGCCAGCAGTTTTTCGGGCAATGAGCAGTTCTTC; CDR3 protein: CASSFSGNEQFF
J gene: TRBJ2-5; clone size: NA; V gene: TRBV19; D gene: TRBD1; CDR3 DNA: TGTGCCAGTAGCTTCACAGGGGAAGAGACCCAGTACTTC; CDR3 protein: CASSFTGEETQYF